This T cell receptor beta chain was obtained from a study of blood T cell repertoires in COVID-19. About the study: Researchers got acute and convalescent COVID-19 samples from the United States, Italy and Spain. The analysed material was cDNA or gDNA that came from T cells, B-cell-depleted T cells, or PBMCs.

This CDR3 is 13 amino acids long. The ends were cut back, 3 bases at V and 4 bases at J, with 9 bases in the middle. Patients in Seattle were enrolled during active infection, then followed longitudinally. Per the authors' pipeline: Amplification of reference gene primers provided the estimated nucleated cell counts. TCRdb keeps only in-frame clones here, not all; method: immunoSEQ multiplex PCR. V, J and clone size reflect that table, while D and trimming were determined from the DNA. Found here are some 140,000 clones, 70% to 85% of them singletons; the top ten hold about 0.63%. The receptor's source is a man aged 55 to 70 with COVID-19, enrolled during active disease. The sample was peripheral blood. The rearrangement links TRBV12-3 or TRBV12-4 to TRBJ1-2; D perhaps matches TRBD1 (5 bases). CDR3 region: CASSFDSSYGYTF. The CDR3 DNA sequence: TGTGCCAGCAGTTTCGACAGCAGCTATGGCTACACCTTC.